This T cell receptor beta chain was recovered during a study of cytomegalovirus exposure and HLA in healthy donors. Some clones are missing from TCRdb's copy, which holds only in-frame ones; the method was immunoSEQ multiplex PCR. Of 260,000 or so clones listed, around 89% are singletons. Overall study results and limits: Most sequenced TCRs were rare (though some public TCRs occurred in many donors).

A remark on this clone: What it recognizes is unknown.

Sequenced: PBMCs. The sequence came from a woman between 18 and 29 years old in good health and CMV-seronegative.

CDR3 residues: CASSQDPGISYEQYF. The CDR3 nucleotides are TGCGCCAGCAGCCAAGATCCAGGGATCTCCTACGAGCAGTACTTC. The V call is TRBV4-1, the J call TRBJ2-7; D perhaps matches TRBD1 (5 bases). Trimming stripped 0 bases from V and 0 bases from J, with 9 bases between. The CDR3 runs 15 residues. Germline V CDR1 and CDR2: MGHRA, YSYEKL.